The clone carrying this T cell receptor beta chain was counted at least ten times. The sample is drawn from a study of molecular identifiers for immune sequencing clone quantification. The CDR3 runs to 16 residues. V lost 0 bases to trimming and J lost 4 bases; unmatched junction nucleotides: 4. Germline V gene sequence: CDR1 SGHRS, CDR2 YFSETQ. One entry per CDR3 protein, called by TCRdb with MiXCR from the PCR reads. This sample yields more than 95,000 distinct CDR3 sequences, of which 20% to 30% are seen a single time; 0.85% to 1% belongs to the top ten. The receptor's source is a human donor in good health. Some libraries in this study had Jurkat cell RNA spiked in. The chain combines TRBV5-1 with TRBJ2-1; 10 bases line up with TRBD2. The specimen was naive CD8+ T cells from blood, with Jurkat cell RNA spiked in. Subset indicated: FACS-sorted CD8+CD4-CCR7+CD45RA+ naive T cells. CDR3 protein: CASSLEVAGGYNEQFF. The CDR3, as DNA: TGCGCCAGCAGCTTGGAAGTAGCGGGAGGATACAATGAGCAGTTCTTC.